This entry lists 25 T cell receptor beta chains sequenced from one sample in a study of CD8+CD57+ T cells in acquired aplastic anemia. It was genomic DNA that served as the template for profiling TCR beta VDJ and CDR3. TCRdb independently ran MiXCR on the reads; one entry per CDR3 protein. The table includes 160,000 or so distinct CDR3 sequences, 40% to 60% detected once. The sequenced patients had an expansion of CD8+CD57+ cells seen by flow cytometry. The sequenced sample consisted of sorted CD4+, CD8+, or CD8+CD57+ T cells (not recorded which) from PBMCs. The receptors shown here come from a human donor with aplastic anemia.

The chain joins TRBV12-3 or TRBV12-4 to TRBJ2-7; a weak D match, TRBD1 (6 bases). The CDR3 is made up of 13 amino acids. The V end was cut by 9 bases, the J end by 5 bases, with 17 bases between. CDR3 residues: CASNIQGRNEQYF. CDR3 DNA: TGTGCCAGTAACATCCAGGGGCGGAACGAGCAGTACTTC.

CDR3 loop: CASSEVGTDEQYF. CDR3 bases: TGTGCCAGCAGTGAAGTCGGGACGGACGAGCAGTACTTC. This sequence joins TRBV25-1 and TRBJ2-7, with D perhaps TRBD1 or TRBD2 (5 bases each). The V end was cut by 2 bases, the J end by 5 bases, with 10 bases between. The CDR3 is 13 amino acids. CDR1 MGHDK and CDR2 SYGVNS come from the germline V gene.

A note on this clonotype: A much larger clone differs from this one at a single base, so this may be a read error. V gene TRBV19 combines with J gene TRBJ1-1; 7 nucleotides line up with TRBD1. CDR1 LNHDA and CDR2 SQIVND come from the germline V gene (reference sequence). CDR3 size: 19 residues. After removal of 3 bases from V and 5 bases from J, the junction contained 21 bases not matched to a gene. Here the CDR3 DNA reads TGTGCCAGTAGTATTCTATCAATGTTTTGGGCAGGGGGAGAGACTGAAGCTTTCTTT. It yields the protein CASSILSMFWAGGETEAFF.

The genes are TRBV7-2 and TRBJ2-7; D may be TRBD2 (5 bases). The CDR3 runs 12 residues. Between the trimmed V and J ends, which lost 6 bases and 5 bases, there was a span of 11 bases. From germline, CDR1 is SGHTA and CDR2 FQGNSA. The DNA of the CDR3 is TGTGCCAGCAGTCCTGACGGGAACGAGCAGTACTTC. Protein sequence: CASSPDGNEQYF.

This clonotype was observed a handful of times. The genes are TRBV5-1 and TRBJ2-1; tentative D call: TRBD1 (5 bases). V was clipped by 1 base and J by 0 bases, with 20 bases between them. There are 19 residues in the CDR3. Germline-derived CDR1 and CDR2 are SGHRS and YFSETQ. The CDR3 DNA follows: TGCGCCAGCAGCTTGACGATTGATGGGCGACAGAGCTCCTACAATGAGCAGTTCTTC. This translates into CASSLTIDGRQSSYNEQFF. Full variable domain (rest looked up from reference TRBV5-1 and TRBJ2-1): KAGVTQTPRYLIKTRGQQVTLSCSPISGHRSVSWYQQTPGQGLQFLFEYFSETQRNKGNFPGRFSGRQFSNSRSEMNVSTLELGDSALYLCASSLTIDGRQSSYNEQFFGPGTRLTVL.

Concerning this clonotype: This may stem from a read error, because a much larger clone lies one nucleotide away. CDR3 sequence reads: CASSSRYGGRDTGELVF. CDR3 coding DNA: TGTGCCAGCAGCAGCCGATACGGCGGGAGAGACACCGGGGAGCTGGTTTTT. This chain uses TRBV9 with TRBJ2-2, with 7 bases aligning to TRBD2. The CDR3 runs 17 residues. CDR1 is SGDLS and CDR2 is YYNGEE in the germline V gene.

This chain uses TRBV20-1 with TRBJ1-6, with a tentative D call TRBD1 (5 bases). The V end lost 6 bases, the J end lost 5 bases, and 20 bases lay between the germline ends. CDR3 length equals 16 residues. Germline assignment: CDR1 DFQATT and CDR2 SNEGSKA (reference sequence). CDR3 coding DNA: TGCAGTGCCCCTCGAGGGGATGGGATAGATAATTCACCCCTCCACTTT. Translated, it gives CSAPRGDGIDNSPLHF.

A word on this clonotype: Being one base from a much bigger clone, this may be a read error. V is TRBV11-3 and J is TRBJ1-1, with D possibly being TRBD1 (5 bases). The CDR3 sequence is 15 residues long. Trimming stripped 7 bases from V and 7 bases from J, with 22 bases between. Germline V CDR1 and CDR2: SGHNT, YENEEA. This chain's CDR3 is CASNAGAVQPFEAFF. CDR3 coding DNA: TGTGCCAGCAATGCTGGGGCAGTCCAACCCTTTGAAGCTTTCTTT.

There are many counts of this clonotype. This CDR3 reads CASSTGAGAFF. CDR3 sequence (DNA): TGTGCCAGTAGTACAGGGGCGGGAGCTTTCTTT. The chain has TRBV19 and TRBJ1-1; maybe TRBD1 (6 bases). Germline-derived CDR1 and CDR2 are LNHDA and SQIVND (reference sequence). V was trimmed by 4 bases and J by 10 bases, leaving 10 bases between them. The CDR3 has 11 amino acids.

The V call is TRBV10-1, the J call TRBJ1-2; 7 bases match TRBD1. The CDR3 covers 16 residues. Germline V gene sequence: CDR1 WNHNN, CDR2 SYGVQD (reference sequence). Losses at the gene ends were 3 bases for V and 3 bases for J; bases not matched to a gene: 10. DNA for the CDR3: TGCGCCAGCAGTGAAACCAGCCAACAGGGGTACTATGGCTACACCTTC. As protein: CASSETSQQGYYGYTF.

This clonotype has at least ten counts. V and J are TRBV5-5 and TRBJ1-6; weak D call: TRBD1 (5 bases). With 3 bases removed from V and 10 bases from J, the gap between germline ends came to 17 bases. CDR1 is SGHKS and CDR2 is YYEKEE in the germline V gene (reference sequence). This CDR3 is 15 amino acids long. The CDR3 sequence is CASSSTRQGGSPLHF. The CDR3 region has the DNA TGTGCCAGCAGCTCTACGCGGCAGGGTGGCTCACCCCTCCACTTT.

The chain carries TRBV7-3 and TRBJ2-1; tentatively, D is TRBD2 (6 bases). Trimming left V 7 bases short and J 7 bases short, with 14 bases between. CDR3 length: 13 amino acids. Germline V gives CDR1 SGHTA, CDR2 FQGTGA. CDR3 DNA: TGTGCCAGCATCGAGGGAGGCGGGAATGAGCAGTTCTTC. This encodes CASIEGGGNEQFF.

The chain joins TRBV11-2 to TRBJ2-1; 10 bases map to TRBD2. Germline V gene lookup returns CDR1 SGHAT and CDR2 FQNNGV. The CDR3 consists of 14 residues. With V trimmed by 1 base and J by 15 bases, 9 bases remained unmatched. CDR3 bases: TGTGCCAGCAGCTTAGTACAACTAGCGGGATCGTGGTTCTTC. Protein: CASSLVQLAGSWFF.

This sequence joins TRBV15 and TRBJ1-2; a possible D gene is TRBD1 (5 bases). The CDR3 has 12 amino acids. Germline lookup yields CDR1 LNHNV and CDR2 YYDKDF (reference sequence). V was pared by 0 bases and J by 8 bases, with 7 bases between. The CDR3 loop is CATSRDRGGYTF. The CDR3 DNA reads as TGTGCCACCAGCAGAGATAGGGGAGGCTACACCTTC.

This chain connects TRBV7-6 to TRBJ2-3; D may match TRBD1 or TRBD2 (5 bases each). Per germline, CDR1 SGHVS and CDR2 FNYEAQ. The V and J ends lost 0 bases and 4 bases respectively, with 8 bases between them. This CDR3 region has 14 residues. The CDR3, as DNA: TGTGCCAGCAGCTTAGCGGGACCGGCAGATACGCAGTATTTT. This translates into CASSLAGPADTQYF.

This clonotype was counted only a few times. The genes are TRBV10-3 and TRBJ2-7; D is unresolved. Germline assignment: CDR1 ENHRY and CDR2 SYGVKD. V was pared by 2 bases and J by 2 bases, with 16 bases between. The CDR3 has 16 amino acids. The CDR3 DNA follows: TGTGCCATCAGTGAGCAATCCAGGTTGAGGCCCTACGAGCAGTACTTC. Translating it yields CAISEQSRLRPYEQYF.

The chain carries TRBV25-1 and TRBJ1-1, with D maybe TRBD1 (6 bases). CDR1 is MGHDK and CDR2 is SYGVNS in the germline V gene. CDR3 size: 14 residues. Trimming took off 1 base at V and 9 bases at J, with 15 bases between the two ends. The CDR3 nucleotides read TGTGCCAGCAGTGAATTGTGGGGGCAAACCCAAGCTTTCTTT. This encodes CASSELWGQTQAFF.

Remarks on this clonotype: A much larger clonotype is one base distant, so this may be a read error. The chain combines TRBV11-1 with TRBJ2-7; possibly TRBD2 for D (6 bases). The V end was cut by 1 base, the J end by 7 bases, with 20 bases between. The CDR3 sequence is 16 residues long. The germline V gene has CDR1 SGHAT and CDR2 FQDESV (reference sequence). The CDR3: CASSLVGTSLYNEQYF. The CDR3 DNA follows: TGTGCCAGCAGCTTAGTAGGGACTTCTCTGTACAATGAGCAGTACTTC.

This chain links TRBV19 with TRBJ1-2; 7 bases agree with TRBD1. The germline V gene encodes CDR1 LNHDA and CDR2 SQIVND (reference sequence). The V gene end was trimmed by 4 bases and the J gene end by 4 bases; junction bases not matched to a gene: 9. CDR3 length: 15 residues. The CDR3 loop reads CASSTHSGTVYGYTF. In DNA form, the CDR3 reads TGTGCCAGTAGTACTCACTCCGGGACAGTCTATGGCTACACCTTC. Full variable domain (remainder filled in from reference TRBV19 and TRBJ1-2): DGGITQSPKYLFRKEGQNVTLSCEQNLNHDAMYWYRQDPGQGLRLIYYSQIVNDFQKGDIAEGYSVSREKKESFPLTVTSAQKNPTAFYLCASSTHSGTVYGYTFGSGTRLTVV.

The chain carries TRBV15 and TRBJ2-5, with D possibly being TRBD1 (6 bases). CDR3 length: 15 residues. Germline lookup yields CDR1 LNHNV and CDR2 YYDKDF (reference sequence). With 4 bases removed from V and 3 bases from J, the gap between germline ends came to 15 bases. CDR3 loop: CATSIGQRWEETQYF. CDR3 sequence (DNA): TGTGCCACCAGCATAGGACAGAGATGGGAAGAGACCCAGTACTTC.

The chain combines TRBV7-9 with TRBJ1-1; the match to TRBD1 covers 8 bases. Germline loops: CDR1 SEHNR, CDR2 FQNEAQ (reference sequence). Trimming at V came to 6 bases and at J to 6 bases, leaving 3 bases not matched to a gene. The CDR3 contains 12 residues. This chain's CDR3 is CASRGQAAEAFF. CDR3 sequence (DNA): TGTGCCAGCAGGGGACAGGCAGCTGAAGCTTTCTTT. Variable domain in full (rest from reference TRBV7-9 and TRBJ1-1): DTGVSQNPRHKITKRGQNVTFRCDPISEHNRLYWYRQTLGQGPEFLTYFQNEAQLEKSRLLSDRFSAERPKGSFSTLEIQRTEQGDSAMYLCASRGQAAEAFFGQGTRLTVV.

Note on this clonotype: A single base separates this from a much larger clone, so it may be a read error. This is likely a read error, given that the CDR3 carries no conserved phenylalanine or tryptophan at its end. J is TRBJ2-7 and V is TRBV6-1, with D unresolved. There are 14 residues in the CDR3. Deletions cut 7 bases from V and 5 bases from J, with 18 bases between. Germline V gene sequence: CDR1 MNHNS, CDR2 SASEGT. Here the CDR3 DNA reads TGTGCCAGCACCACCGGAGCGAGACCTAACGAGCAGTACCTC. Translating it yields CASTTGARPNEQYL.

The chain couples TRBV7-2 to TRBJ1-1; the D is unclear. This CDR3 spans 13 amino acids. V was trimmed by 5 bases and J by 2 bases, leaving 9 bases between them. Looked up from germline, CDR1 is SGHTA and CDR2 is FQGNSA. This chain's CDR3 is CASSPLANTEAFF. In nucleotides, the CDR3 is TGTGCCAGCAGCCCCCTAGCCAACACTGAAGCTTTCTTT.

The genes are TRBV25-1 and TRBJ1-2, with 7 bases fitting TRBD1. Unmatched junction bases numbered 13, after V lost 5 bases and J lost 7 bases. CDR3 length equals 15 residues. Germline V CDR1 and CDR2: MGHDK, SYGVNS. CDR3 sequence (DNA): TGTGCCAGCAGTCCATGGACAGGAGGCTTAGTTGGCTACACCTTC. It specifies CASSPWTGGLVGYTF.

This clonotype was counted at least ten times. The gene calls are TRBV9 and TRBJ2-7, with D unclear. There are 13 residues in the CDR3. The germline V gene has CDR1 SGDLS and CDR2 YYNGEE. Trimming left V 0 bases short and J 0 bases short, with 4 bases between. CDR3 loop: CASSVDNSYEQYF. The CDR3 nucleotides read TGTGCCAGCAGCGTAGACAACTCCTACGAGCAGTACTTC.